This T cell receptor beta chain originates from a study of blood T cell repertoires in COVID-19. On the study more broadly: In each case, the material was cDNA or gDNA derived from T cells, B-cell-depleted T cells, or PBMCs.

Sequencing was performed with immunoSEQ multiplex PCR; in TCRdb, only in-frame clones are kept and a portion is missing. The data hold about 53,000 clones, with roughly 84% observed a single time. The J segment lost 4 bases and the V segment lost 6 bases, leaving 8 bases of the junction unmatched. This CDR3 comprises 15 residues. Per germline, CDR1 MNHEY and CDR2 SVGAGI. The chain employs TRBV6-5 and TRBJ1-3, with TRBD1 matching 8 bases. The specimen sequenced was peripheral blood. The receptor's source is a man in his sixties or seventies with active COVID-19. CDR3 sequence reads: CASRRQGWAGNTIYF. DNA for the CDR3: TGTGCCAGCAGAAGACAGGGGTGGGCCGGAAACACCATATATTTT.